The 5 T cell receptor beta chains listed next were all sequenced from one sample in a study of glioma-infiltrating T cells. TCR alpha and beta CDR3 regions were amplified from RNA using iRepertoire nested multiplex PCR. From the multiplex PCR reads, TCRdb called clonotypes with MiXCR, one entry per CDR3 protein. The profile shows over 100,000 distinct CDR3 sequences, less than 30% of them singletons. Input material: glioma tissue, nonneoplastic brain tissue, or PBMCs (not recorded which). Source of these receptors: a human donor with low-grade glioma or glioblastoma, undergoing nonglioma brain surgery, or in good health (not recorded which).

This clonotype was found many times. This chain joins TRBV25-1 and TRBJ1-1; possible D gene TRBD1, 5 bases. The CDR3 sequence is 15 residues long. CDR1 and CDR2 (germline): MGHDK, SYGVNS. V dropped 2 bases and J dropped 7 bases, with 17 bases sitting between them. The DNA for the CDR3 is TGTGCCAGCAGTGAAGGACTCGGGACCCTCAGTGAAGCTTTCTTT. Its protein product is CASSEGLGTLSEAFF.

This clonotype was counted at least ten times. The chain combines TRBV2 with TRBJ1-3, with D perhaps matching TRBD1 (5 bases). The CDR3 loop spans 15 amino acids. Germline V gene lookup returns CDR1 SNHLY and CDR2 FYNNEI. The V and J ends lost 3 bases and 2 bases respectively, with 11 bases between them. The CDR3 DNA follows: TGTGCCAGCAGTGATTATCCAGGGACTGGAAACACCATATATTTT. Translated: CASSDYPGTGNTIYF.

Details on this clonotype: This clone may be a read error of a much larger clone one base away. The chain combines TRBV29-1 with TRBJ1-2; the D gene is possibly TRBD1 (5 bases). This CDR3 is 14 amino acids long. The V end lost 0 bases, the J end lost 6 bases, and 14 bases lay between the germline ends. The germline CDR1 and CDR2 sequences are SQVTM and ANQGSEA. The CDR3 spells CSVEDWAGRHGYTF. Written as DNA, the CDR3 is TGCAGCGTTGAAGATTGGGCAGGGAGGCATGGCTACACCTTC.

A single count supports this clonotype. CDR3 coding DNA: TGTGCCAGAAGTAAGGTGGCCCCCCTCCACTTT. Protein sequence: CARSKVAPLHF. The V call is TRBV2, the J call TRBJ1-6; D is unclear. Germline CDR1 and CDR2: SNHLY and FYNNEI. The CDR3 is 11 amino acids. V lost 9 bases, J lost 13 bases, and 13 bases lay in between.

Ten or more counts support this clonotype. The chain combines TRBV27 with TRBJ2-3; tentatively, D is TRBD1 or TRBD2 (6 bases each). Trimming took off 2 bases at V and 4 bases at J, with 16 bases between the two ends. CDR1 is MNHEY, CDR2 SMNVEV, per germline (reference sequence). CDR3 length: 16 residues. The CDR3 sequence: CASSLEPGAEADTQYF. In nucleotides, the CDR3 is TGTGCCAGCAGTTTAGAGCCGGGGGCAGAAGCAGATACGCAGTATTTT.